Listed below are T cell receptor beta chains from one sample, sequenced in a study of vaccination effects on CD4 cells after COVID-19. Their target antigens are unknown. Only in-frame clones appear in the TCRdb table, and some are missing; sequencing was by immunoSEQ multiplex PCR. The top ten clones hold approximately 10% of a sample with some 17,000 clones, roughly 70% of them seen once. The material sequenced was CD4+ T cells from PBMCs cultured with SARS-CoV-2 spike peptides, taken after COVID-19 vaccination. The source is a human donor who received a COVID-19 vaccine. The CDR3 runs from the conserved cysteine through the conserved F or W. The order of the fields is CDR3 protein, CDR3 DNA, D gene, J gene, clone size, V gene. The D gene is left open where the match is weak. Size is stated for part of the rows, as once, few or many counts, or as a class when the clone is expanded.

CDR3 protein: CATSDSGAGWQPQHF
CDR3 DNA: TGTGCCACCAGTGATTCAGGGGCCGGGTGGCAGCCCCAGCATTTT
D gene: NA
J gene: TRBJ1-5
clone size: few
V gene: TRBV24-1

CDR3 protein: CASSLYGDHTEAFF
CDR3 DNA: TGTGCCAGCAGCTTATACGGCGACCACACTGAAGCTTTCTTT
D gene: NA
J gene: TRBJ1-1
clone size: NA
V gene: TRBV7-9

CDR3 protein: CSARAGNTIYF
CDR3 DNA: TGCAGTGCTAGAGCCGGAAACACCATATATTTT
D gene: NA
J gene: TRBJ1-3
clone size: NA
V gene: TRBV20-1

CDR3 protein: CASSAGTNYGYTF
CDR3 DNA: TGTGCCAGCAGCGCCGGGACAAACTATGGCTACACCTTC
D gene: NA
J gene: TRBJ1-2
clone size: few
V gene: TRBV2

CDR3 protein: CASRLTGELFF
CDR3 DNA: TGTGCCAGCAGGTTAACCGGGGAGCTGTTTTTT
D gene: NA
J gene: TRBJ2-2
clone size: NA
V gene: TRBV12-3/TRBV12-4

CDR3 protein: CASSQTTPNTEAFF
CDR3 DNA: TGTGCCAGCAGCCAAACCACGCCGAACACTGAAGCTTTCTTT
D gene: NA
J gene: TRBJ1-1
clone size: NA
V gene: TRBV11-2

CDR3 protein: CASSLTYTGDSYNEQFF
CDR3 DNA: TGTGCCAGCAGCTTAACCTATACGGGAGATTCCTACAATGAGCAGTTCTTC
D gene: NA
J gene: TRBJ2-1
clone size: NA
V gene: TRBV11-3

CDR3 protein: CASSYPGADIYGYTF
CDR3 DNA: TGTGCCAGCAGTTACCCGGGGGCAGATATCTATGGCTACACCTTC
D gene: NA
J gene: TRBJ1-2
clone size: NA
V gene: TRBV6-5

CDR3 protein: CASSPLDRMNTEAFF
CDR3 DNA: TGTGCCAGTAGCCCTCTGGACAGGATGAACACTGAAGCTTTCTTT
D gene: TRBD1
J gene: TRBJ1-1
clone size: NA
V gene: TRBV19

CDR3 protein: CASLSGQTYNEQFF
CDR3 DNA: TGTGCCAGCCTCTCAGGACAGACTTACAATGAGCAGTTCTTC
D gene: NA
J gene: TRBJ2-1
clone size: NA
V gene: TRBV25-1

CDR3 protein: CASSYRVVGNQPQHF
CDR3 DNA: TGTGCCAGCAGTTACCGGGTTGTGGGCAATCAGCCCCAGCATTTT
D gene: NA
J gene: TRBJ1-5
clone size: few
V gene: TRBV6-6

CDR3 protein: CASSPGGSGRKETQYF
CDR3 DNA: TGCGCCAGCAGCCCCGGCGGTAGCGGGAGGAAAGAGACCCAGTACTTC
D gene: TRBD2
J gene: TRBJ2-5
clone size: NA
V gene: TRBV5-1

CDR3 protein: CASSQDEGVGTEAFF
CDR3 DNA: TGTGCCAGCAGCCAAGATGAGGGGGTCGGCACTGAAGCTTTCTTT
D gene: NA
J gene: TRBJ1-1
clone size: NA
V gene: TRBV3-1/TRBV3-2

CDR3 protein: CSASGGHGYTF
CDR3 DNA: TGCAGTGCTAGTGGGGGACATGGCTACACCTTC
D gene: NA
J gene: TRBJ1-2
clone size: NA
V gene: TRBV20-1

CDR3 protein: CASSPRGAGGSYEQYF
CDR3 DNA: TGTGCCAGCAGCCCCCGAGGAGCGGGGGGCTCCTACGAGCAGTACTTC
D gene: TRBD2
J gene: TRBJ2-7
clone size: NA
V gene: TRBV5-5

CDR3 protein: CASSLLGTNYGYTF
CDR3 DNA: TGTGCCAGCAGCTTGTTAGGGACAAACTATGGCTACACCTTC
D gene: NA
J gene: TRBJ1-2
clone size: NA
V gene: TRBV7-9

CDR3 protein: CASSQDLGARYGYTF
CDR3 DNA: TGTGCCAGCAGCCAAGATTTGGGGGCGCGGTATGGCTACACCTTC
D gene: NA
J gene: TRBJ1-2
clone size: NA
V gene: TRBV4-2

CDR3 protein: CASSLVAANTEAFF
CDR3 DNA: TGCGCCAGCAGCTTGGTGGCGGCGAACACTGAAGCTTTCTTT
D gene: NA
J gene: TRBJ1-1
clone size: NA
V gene: TRBV5-1

CDR3 protein: CASSLPPSGGPDEQFF
CDR3 DNA: TGCGCCAGCAGCTTACCCCCCTCGGGGGGCCCCGATGAGCAGTTCTTC
D gene: NA
J gene: TRBJ2-1
clone size: NA
V gene: TRBV5-1

CDR3 protein: CASSPSHRDTNQPQHF
CDR3 DNA: TGTGCCAGCAGCCCCTCCCACCGGGACACCAATCAGCCCCAGCATTTT
D gene: NA
J gene: TRBJ1-5
clone size: NA
V gene: TRBV5-7

CDR3 protein: CATSREGAGKFGQFF
CDR3 DNA: TGTGCCACCAGCAGAGAGGGAGCAGGGAAGTTTGGGCAGTTCTTC
D gene: NA
J gene: TRBJ2-1
clone size: NA
V gene: TRBV15

CDR3 protein: CASSRPREDQETQYF
CDR3 DNA: TGTGCCAGCAGCCGCCCCCGGGAGGACCAAGAGACCCAGTACTTC
D gene: TRBD2
J gene: TRBJ2-5
clone size: NA
V gene: TRBV3-1/TRBV3-2

CDR3 protein: CASSYRVNTEAFF
CDR3 DNA: TGTGCCAGCAGTTACAGGGTAAACACTGAAGCTTTCTTT
D gene: NA
J gene: TRBJ1-1
clone size: NA
V gene: TRBV6-4

CDR3 protein: CASSPDRGLAGELFF
CDR3 DNA: TGTGCTAGCAGCCCGGACAGGGGGCTGGCCGGGGAGCTGTTTTTT
D gene: TRBD1
J gene: TRBJ2-2
clone size: once
V gene: TRBV7-7

CDR3 protein: CASSLGLGGHEQYF
CDR3 DNA: TGTGCCAGCAGCTTGGGGCTGGGCGGCCACGAGCAGTACTTC
D gene: NA
J gene: TRBJ2-7
clone size: NA
V gene: TRBV7-2

CDR3 protein: CASSQETGAGNTIYF
CDR3 DNA: TGTGCCAGCAGCCAAGAGACAGGGGCGGGAAACACCATATATTTT
D gene: TRBD1
J gene: TRBJ1-3
clone size: NA
V gene: TRBV4-2

CDR3 protein: CASSLYRGPGTEAFF
CDR3 DNA: TGTGCCAGCAGCCTCTACAGGGGGCCGGGGACTGAAGCTTTCTTT
D gene: TRBD1
J gene: TRBJ1-1
clone size: NA
V gene: TRBV7-2

CDR3 protein: CASSLTSGSTDTQYF
CDR3 DNA: TGTGCCAGCAGCCTGACTAGCGGGAGTACAGATACGCAGTATTTT
D gene: TRBD2
J gene: TRBJ2-3
clone size: few
V gene: TRBV5-4

CDR3 protein: CASSFSGSLGDTQYF
CDR3 DNA: TGTGCCAGCAGCTTTAGCGGTTCCCTCGGAGATACGCAGTATTTT
D gene: NA
J gene: TRBJ2-3
clone size: few
V gene: TRBV7-2

CDR3 protein: CASSSTGTEQYF
CDR3 DNA: TGTGCCAGCAGCTCGACAGGTACCGAGCAGTACTTC
D gene: NA
J gene: TRBJ2-7
clone size: NA
V gene: TRBV7-9

CDR3 protein: CASTQEGYGYTF
CDR3 DNA: TGTGCCAGCACCCAAGAGGGCTATGGCTACACCTTC
D gene: NA
J gene: TRBJ1-2
clone size: NA
V gene: TRBV28

CDR3 protein: CASARGSGGALDTQYF
CDR3 DNA: TGCGCCAGCGCCAGGGGTAGCGGGGGGGCCTTGGATACGCAGTATTTT
D gene: TRBD2
J gene: TRBJ2-3
clone size: NA
V gene: TRBV5-1

CDR3 protein: CASSPRGAETQYF
CDR3 DNA: TGTGCCAGCAGCCCCCGGGGGGCCGAGACCCAGTACTTC
D gene: NA
J gene: TRBJ2-5
clone size: NA
V gene: TRBV5-5

CDR3 protein: CASSLDLAGETQYF
CDR3 DNA: TGTGCCAGCAGCTTGGATCTAGCGGGAGAGACCCAGTACTTC
D gene: TRBD2
J gene: TRBJ2-5
clone size: NA
V gene: TRBV5-4

CDR3 protein: CASTSATSGMGQFF
CDR3 DNA: TGTGCCAGCACCTCGGCGACTAGCGGGATGGGGCAGTTCTTC
D gene: TRBD2
J gene: TRBJ2-1
clone size: NA
V gene: TRBV11-2

CDR3 protein: CASSLSGRNSGNTIYF
CDR3 DNA: TGTGCCAGCAGTTTATCGGGCCGCAACTCTGGAAACACCATATATTTT
D gene: NA
J gene: TRBJ1-3
clone size: NA
V gene: TRBV28

CDR3 protein: CASSPRQSSYNSPLHF
CDR3 DNA: TGTGCCAGCAGCCCCCGACAGAGCTCCTATAATTCACCCCTCCACTTT
D gene: NA
J gene: TRBJ1-6
clone size: NA
V gene: TRBV5-8

CDR3 protein: CASSFNQGNSPLHF
CDR3 DNA: TGTGCCAGCAGCTTCAATCAGGGGAATTCACCCCTCCACTTT
D gene: NA
J gene: TRBJ1-6
clone size: NA
V gene: TRBV7-2

CDR3 protein: CASSQGLAVNTGELFF
CDR3 DNA: TGCGCCAGCAGCCAGGGACTAGCGGTCAACACCGGGGAGCTGTTTTTT
D gene: TRBD2
J gene: TRBJ2-2
clone size: NA
V gene: TRBV5-1

CDR3 protein: CASSLGAGNTEAFF
CDR3 DNA: TGTGCCAGCAGCTTAGGAGCAGGGAACACTGAAGCTTTCTTT
D gene: NA
J gene: TRBJ1-1
clone size: NA
V gene: TRBV7-3

CDR3 protein: CASSDRGQSHEQYF
CDR3 DNA: TGTGCCAGCTCGGACCGGGGGCAGAGCCACGAGCAGTACTTC
D gene: NA
J gene: TRBJ2-7
clone size: NA
V gene: TRBV28

CDR3 protein: CASSQALLAGSDTQYF
CDR3 DNA: TGTGCCAGCAGCCAAGCCCTACTAGCGGGTTCAGATACGCAGTATTTT
D gene: TRBD2
J gene: TRBJ2-3
clone size: few
V gene: TRBV4-2

CDR3 protein: CATSSLAAASWRRNEQFF
CDR3 DNA: TGTGCCACCAGCAGTCTGGCGGCCGCGTCCTGGAGGCGCAATGAGCAGTTCTTC
D gene: NA
J gene: TRBJ2-1
clone size: NA
V gene: TRBV15

CDR3 protein: CASSQLRGLAGATNTGELFF
CDR3 DNA: TGTGCCAGCAGCCAATTACGCGGACTAGCGGGGGCCACGAACACCGGGGAGCTGTTTTTT
D gene: TRBD2
J gene: TRBJ2-2
clone size: NA
V gene: TRBV4-2

CDR3 protein: CASSWDNSPLHF
CDR3 DNA: TGTGCCAGCAGTTGGGACAATTCACCCCTCCACTTT
D gene: NA
J gene: TRBJ1-6
clone size: many
V gene: TRBV5-4

CDR3 protein: CASSPRTGKQETQYF
CDR3 DNA: TGTGCCAGCTCACCCCGGACAGGGAAACAAGAGACCCAGTACTTC
D gene: TRBD1
J gene: TRBJ2-5
clone size: few
V gene: TRBV18